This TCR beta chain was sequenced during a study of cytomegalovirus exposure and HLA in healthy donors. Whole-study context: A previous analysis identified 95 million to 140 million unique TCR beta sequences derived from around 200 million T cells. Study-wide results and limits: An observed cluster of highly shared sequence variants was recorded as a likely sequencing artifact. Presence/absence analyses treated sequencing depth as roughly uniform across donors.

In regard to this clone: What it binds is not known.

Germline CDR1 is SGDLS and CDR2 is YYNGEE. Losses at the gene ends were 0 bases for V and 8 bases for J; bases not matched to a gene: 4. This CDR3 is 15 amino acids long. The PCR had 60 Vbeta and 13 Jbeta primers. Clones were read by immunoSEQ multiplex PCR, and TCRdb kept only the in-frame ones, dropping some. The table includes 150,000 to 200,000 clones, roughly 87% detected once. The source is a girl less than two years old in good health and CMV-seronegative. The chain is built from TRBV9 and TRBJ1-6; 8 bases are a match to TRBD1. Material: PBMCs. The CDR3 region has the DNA TGTGCCAGCAGCGTAGCGGGACAGGTAGATTCACCCCTCCACTTT. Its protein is CASSVAGQVDSPLHF. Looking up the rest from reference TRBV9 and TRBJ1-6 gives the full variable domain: DSGVTQTPKHLITATGQRVTLRCSPRSGDLSVYWYQQSLDQGLQFLIQYYNGEERAKGNILERFSAQQFPDLHSELNLSSLELGDSALYFCASSVAGQVDSPLHFGNGTRLTVT.